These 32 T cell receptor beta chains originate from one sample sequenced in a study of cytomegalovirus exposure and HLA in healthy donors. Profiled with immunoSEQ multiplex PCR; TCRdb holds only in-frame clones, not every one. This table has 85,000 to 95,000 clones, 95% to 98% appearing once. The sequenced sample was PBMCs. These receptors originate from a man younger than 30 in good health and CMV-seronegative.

The CDR3, as DNA: TGTGCTAGTGTCGCCCGTGGGGCCCTTCCCTACAATGAGCAGTTCTTC. This encodes CASVARGALPYNEQFF. The V and J genes are TRBV12-5 and TRBJ2-1, with a tentative D call TRBD1 (5 bases). The CDR3 spans 16 residues. Germline V gives CDR1 LGHNT, CDR2 FRNRAP. With 7 bases removed from V and 2 bases from J, the gap between germline ends came to 18 bases.

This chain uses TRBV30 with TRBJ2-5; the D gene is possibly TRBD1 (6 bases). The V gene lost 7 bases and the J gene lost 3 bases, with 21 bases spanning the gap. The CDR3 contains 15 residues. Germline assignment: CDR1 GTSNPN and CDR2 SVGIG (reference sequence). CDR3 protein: CASRPGHSAEETQYF. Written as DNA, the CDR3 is TGTGCCTCCCGGCCGGGACATTCGGCGGAAGAGACCCAGTACTTC.

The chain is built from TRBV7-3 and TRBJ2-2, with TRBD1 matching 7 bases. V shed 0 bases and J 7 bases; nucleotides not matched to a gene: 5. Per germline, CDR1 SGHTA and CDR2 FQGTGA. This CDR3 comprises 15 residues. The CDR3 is CASSLTARGNGELFF. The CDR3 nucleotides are TGTGCCAGCAGCTTAACTGCCAGGGGGAACGGGGAGCTGTTTTTT.

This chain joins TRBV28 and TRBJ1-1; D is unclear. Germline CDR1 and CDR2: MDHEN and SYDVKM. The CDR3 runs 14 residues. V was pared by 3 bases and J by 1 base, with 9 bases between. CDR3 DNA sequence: TGTGCCAGCAGTTTTGGCGGCGCGAACACTGAAGCTTTCTTT. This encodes CASSFGGANTEAFF.

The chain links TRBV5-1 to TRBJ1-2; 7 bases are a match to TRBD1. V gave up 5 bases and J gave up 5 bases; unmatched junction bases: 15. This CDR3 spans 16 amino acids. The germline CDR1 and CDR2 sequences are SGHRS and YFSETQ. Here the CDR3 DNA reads TGCGCCAGCAGTGGGTTTCGCAGGGGGGTTGATTATGGCTACACCTTC. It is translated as CASSGFRRGVDYGYTF. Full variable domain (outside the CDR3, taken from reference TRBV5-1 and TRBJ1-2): KAGVTQTPRYLIKTRGQQVTLSCSPISGHRSVSWYQQTPGQGLQFLFEYFSETQRNKGNFPGRFSGRQFSNSRSEMNVSTLELGDSALYLCASSGFRRGVDYGYTFGSGTRLTVV.

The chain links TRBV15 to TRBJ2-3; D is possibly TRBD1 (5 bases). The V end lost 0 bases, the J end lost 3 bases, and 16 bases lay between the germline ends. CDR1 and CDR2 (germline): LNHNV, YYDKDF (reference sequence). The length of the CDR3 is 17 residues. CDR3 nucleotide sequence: TGTGCCACCAGCAGAGATTTGGTACAGGCTGATACAGATACGCAGTATTTT. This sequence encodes CATSRDLVQADTDTQYF.

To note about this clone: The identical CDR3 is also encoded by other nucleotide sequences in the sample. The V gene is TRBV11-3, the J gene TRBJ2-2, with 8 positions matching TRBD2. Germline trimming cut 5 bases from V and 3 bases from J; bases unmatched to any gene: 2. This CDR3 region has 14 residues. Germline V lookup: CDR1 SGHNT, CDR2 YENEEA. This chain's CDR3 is CASSPGGDTGELFF. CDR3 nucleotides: TGTGCCAGCAGCCCGGGGGGGGACACCGGGGAGCTGTTTTTT.

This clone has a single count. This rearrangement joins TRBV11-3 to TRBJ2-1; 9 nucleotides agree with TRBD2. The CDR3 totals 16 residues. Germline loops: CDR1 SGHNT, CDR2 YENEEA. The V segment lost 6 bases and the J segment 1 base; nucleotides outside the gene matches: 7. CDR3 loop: CASSLSGSRSYNEQFF. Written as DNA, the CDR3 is TGTGCCAGCAGTCTTAGCGGGAGTAGATCCTACAATGAGCAGTTCTTC.

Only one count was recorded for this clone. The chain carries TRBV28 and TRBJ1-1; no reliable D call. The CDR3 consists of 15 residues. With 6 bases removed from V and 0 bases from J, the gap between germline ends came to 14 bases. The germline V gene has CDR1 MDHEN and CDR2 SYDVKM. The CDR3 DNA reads TGTGCCAGCAGCGGCGACACCCTCATGAACACTGAAGCTTTCTTT. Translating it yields CASSGDTLMNTEAFF.

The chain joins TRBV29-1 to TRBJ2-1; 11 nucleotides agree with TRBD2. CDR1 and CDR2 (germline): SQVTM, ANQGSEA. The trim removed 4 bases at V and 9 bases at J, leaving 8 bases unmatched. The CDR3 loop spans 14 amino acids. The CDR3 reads CSVVASGGRGEQFF. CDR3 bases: TGCAGCGTTGTGGCTAGCGGGGGGCGCGGTGAGCAGTTCTTC.

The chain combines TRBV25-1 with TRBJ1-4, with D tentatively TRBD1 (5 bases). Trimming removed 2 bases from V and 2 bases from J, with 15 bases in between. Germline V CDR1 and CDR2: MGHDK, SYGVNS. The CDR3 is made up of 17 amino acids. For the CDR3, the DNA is TGTGCCAGCAGTGAACATCAGGGTTTGGTTACTAATGAAAAACTGTTTTTT. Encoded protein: CASSEHQGLVTNEKLFF.

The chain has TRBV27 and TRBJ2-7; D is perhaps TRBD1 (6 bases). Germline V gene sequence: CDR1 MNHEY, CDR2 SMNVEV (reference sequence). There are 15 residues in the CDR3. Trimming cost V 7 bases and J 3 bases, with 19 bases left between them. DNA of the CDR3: TGTGCCAGCAAGCCCGGTAGGGGGAGAGGCTACGAGCAGTACGTC. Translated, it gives CASKPGRGRGYEQYV.

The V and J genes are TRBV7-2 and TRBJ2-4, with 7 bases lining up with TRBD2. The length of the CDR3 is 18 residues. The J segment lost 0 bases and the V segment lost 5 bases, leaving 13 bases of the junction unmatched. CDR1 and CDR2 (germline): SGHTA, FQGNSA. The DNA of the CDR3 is TGTGCCAGCAGCCGTGAGCGGGGATTCCTTTTAGCCAAAAACATTCAGTACTTC. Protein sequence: CASSRERGFLLAKNIQYF.

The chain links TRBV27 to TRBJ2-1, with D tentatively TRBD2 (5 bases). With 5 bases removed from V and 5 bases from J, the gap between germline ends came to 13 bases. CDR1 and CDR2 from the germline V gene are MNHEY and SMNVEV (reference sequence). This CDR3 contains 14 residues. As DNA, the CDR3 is TGTGCCAGCAGTCCCCGGGGTCTACACAATGAGCAGTTCTTC. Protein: CASSPRGLHNEQFF.

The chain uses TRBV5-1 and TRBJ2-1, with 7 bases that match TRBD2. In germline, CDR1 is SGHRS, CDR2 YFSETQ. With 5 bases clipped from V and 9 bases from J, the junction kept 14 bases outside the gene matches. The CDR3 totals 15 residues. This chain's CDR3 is CASRDGGGRLGEQFF. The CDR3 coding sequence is TGCGCCAGCAGAGATGGCGGCGGGAGATTGGGTGAGCAGTTCTTC. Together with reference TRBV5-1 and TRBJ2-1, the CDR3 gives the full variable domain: KAGVTQTPRYLIKTRGQQVTLSCSPISGHRSVSWYQQTPGQGLQFLFEYFSETQRNKGNFPGRFSGRQFSNSRSEMNVSTLELGDSALYLCASRDGGGRLGEQFFGPGTRLTVL.

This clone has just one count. CDR3 amino acids: CASSESSGGFYGYTF. In nucleotides, the CDR3 is TGTGCCAGCAGTGAATCTTCAGGGGGCTTCTATGGCTACACCTTC. The chain combines TRBV25-1 with TRBJ1-2; TRBD1 aligns across 8 bases. Germline CDR1 and CDR2: MGHDK and SYGVNS. There are 15 residues in the CDR3. Trimming at V came to 1 base and at J to 4 bases, leaving 5 bases not matched to a gene.

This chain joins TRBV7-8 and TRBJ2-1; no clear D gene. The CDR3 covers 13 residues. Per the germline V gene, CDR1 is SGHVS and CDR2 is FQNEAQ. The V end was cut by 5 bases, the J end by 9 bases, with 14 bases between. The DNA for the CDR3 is TGTGCCAGCAGCATAAAAGGAGTAAGTGAGCAGTTCTTC. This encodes CASSIKGVSEQFF.

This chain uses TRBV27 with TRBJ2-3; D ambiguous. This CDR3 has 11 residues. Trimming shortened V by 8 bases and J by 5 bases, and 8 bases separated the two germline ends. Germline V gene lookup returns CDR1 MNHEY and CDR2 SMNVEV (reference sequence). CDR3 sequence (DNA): TGTGCCAGCTCCACGGGAGATACGCAGTATTTT. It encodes CASSTGDTQYF.

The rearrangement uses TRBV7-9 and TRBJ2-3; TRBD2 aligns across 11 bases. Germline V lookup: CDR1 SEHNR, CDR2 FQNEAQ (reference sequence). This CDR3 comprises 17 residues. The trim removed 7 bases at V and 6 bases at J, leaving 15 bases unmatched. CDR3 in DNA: TGTGCCAGCACCTGGGGGACTAGCGGACTAGTGGGGGATACGCAGTATTTT. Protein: CASTWGTSGLVGDTQYF.

CDR3 DNA: TGTGCCAGCAGCTCCCCAGGGGGGACCGGGGAGCTGTTTTTT. Amino acids: CASSSPGGTGELFF. This chain uses TRBV5-6 with TRBJ2-2; D is perhaps TRBD1 (7 bases). The ends were cut back, 3 bases at V and 5 bases at J, with 11 bases in the middle. The CDR3 loop spans 14 amino acids. Germline lookup yields CDR1 SGHDT and CDR2 YYEEEE.

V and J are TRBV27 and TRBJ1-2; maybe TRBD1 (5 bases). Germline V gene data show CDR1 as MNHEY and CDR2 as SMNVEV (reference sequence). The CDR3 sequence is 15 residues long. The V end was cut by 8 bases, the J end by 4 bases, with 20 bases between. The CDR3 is CASLRLGDSSYGYTF. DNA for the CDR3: TGTGCCAGCCTGCGTCTTGGGGACTCGAGCTATGGCTACACCTTC.

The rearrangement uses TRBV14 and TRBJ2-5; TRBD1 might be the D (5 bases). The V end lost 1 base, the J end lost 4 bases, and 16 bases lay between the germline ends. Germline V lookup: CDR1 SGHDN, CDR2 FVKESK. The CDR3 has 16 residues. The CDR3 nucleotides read TGTGCCAGCAGCCAAGTCCGCAGGGCCGGCATAGAGACCCAGTACTTC. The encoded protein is CASSQVRRAGIETQYF.

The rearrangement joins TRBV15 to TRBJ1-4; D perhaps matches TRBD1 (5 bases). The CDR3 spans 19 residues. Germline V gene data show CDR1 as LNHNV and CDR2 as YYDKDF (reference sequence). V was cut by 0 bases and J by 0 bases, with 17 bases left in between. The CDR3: CATSRDGAGRGATNEKLFF. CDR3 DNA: TGTGCCACCAGCAGAGATGGCGCAGGGAGGGGCGCAACTAATGAAAAACTGTTTTTT.

As DNA, the CDR3 is TGTGCCAGCAGTACACAGGGAGGGTCGGCGGAAAAACTGTTTTTT. It yields the protein CASSTQGGSAEKLFF. The J gene is TRBJ1-4, the V gene TRBV6-1; tentatively, D is TRBD1 (6 bases). Germline V gene data show CDR1 as MNHNS and CDR2 as SASEGT. This CDR3 region has 15 residues. Trimming removed 5 bases at V and 8 bases at J, with 18 bases between.

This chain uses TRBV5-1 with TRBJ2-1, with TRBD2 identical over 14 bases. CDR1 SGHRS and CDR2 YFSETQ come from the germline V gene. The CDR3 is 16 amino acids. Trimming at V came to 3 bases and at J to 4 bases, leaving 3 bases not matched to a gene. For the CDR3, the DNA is TGCGCCAGCAGCTCAAGACTAGCGGGAGGGTACAATGAGCAGTTCTTC. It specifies CASSSRLAGGYNEQFF.

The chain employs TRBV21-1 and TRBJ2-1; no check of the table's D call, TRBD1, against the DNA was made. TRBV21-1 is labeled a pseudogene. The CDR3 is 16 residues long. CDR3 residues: CASSKARRGAYNEQFF. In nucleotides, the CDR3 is TGTGCCAGCAGCAAAGCGCGAAGGGGCGCTTACAATGAGCAGTTCTTC.

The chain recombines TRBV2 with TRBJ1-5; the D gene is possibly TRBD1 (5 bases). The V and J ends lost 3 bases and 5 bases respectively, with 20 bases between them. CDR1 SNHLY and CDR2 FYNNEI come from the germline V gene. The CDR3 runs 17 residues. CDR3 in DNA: TGTGCCAGCAGTGATGGCTCAGGGTATGGCACCGATCAGCCCCAGCATTTT. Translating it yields CASSDGSGYGTDQPQHF. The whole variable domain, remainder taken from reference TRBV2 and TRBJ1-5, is EPEVTQTPSHQVTQMGQEVILRCVPISNHLYFYWYRQILGQKVEFLVSFYNNEISEKSEIFDDQFSVERPDGSNFTLKIRSTKLEDSAMYFCASSDGSGYGTDQPQHFGDGTRLSIL.

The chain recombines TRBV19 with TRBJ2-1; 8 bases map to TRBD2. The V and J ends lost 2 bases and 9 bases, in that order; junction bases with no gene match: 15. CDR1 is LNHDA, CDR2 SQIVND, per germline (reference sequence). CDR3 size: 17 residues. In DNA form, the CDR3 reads TGTGCCAGTAGTATATCAGCAGGTAGGAGCGGGAGTAGTGAGCAGTTCTTC. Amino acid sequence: CASSISAGRSGSSEQFF.

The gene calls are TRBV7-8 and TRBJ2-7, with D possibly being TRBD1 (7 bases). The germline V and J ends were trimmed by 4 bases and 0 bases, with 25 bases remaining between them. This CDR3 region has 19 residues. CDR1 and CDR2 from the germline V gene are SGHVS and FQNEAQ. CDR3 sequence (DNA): TGTGCCAGCAGCTGGGACAGCCGGACCATGGCGGGGAGCTCCTACGAGCAGTACGTC. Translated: CASSWDSRTMAGSSYEQYV.

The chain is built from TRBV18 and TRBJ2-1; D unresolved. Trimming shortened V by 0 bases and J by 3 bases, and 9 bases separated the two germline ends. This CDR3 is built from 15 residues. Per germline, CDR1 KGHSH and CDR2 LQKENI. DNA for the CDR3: TGTGCCAGCTCACCACCGAGTATTAACTACAATGAGCAGTTCTTC. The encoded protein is CASSPPSINYNEQFF.

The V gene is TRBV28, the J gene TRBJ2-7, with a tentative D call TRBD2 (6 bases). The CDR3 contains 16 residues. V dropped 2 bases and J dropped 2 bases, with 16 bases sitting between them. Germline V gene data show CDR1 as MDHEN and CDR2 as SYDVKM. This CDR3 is CASSLHQVAVAYEQYF. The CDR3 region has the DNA TGTGCCAGCAGTTTACATCAGGTAGCGGTAGCCTACGAGCAGTACTTC.

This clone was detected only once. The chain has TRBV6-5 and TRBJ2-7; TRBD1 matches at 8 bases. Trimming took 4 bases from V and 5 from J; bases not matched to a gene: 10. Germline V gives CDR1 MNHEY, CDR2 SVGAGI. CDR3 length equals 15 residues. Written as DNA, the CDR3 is TGTGCCAGCAGTTCTACCGGACAGGGAAGGAACGAGCAGTACTTC. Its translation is CASSSTGQGRNEQYF.